This TCR beta chain was recorded in a study of spatial heterogeneity in lung cancer. About the research overall: Consistently, beta-chain sequences turned up in larger numbers than alpha-chain sequences did. Mean representation of each unique TCR and UMI combination in the raw reads exceeded ten occurrences. The study's findings and limits: Blood contained ubiquitous expanded tumor TCRs more at resection than at follow-up.

Indicated time point: sample taken at primary tumor resection. Sequencing covered unsorted whole RNA taken from tumor, nontumor lung or frozen PBMC. Donation came from 70 or so patients with untreated early-stage non-small cell lung cancer. TCRdb passed the 5' RACE reads through MiXCR, listing each CDR3 protein once. Altogether 25,000 or so distinct CDR3 sequences are present, roughly 8.4% being singletons, with the ten largest covering about 37%. This clonotype has at least ten counts. Its antigen is as yet unknown. This sequence originates from a female donor with early-stage non-small cell lung cancer. Sequenced here: PBMCs, sampled at surgery.

The CDR3 DNA reads as TGCAGCGTTGTCCTCCTACAGGGTGGAGGGAGCAATGAGCAGTTCTTC. Its translation: CSVVLLQGGGSNEQFF. The J gene is TRBJ2-1, the V gene TRBV29-1; D assignment may be TRBD1 or TRBD2 (6 bases each). The CDR3 sequence is 16 residues long. The germline V and J ends were trimmed by 4 bases and 6 bases, with 22 bases remaining between them. Germline V gene data show CDR1 as SQVTM and CDR2 as ANQGSEA.